These T cell receptor beta chains were read from a single sample in a study of cytomegalovirus exposure and HLA in healthy donors. The protocol was immunoSEQ multiplex PCR, while the TCRdb copy is restricted to in-frame clones and leaves out a portion. The table includes 150,000 to 200,000 clones, around 82% detected once. What was sequenced was PBMCs. The receptors come from a man aged 35 to 55 in good health and CMV-seronegative. Each CDR3 is given with its conserved first and last residue. The D gene is left open where the match is weak. The size of a clone is reported for some rows only, either as once, few or many, or as a class for expanded clones.

TRBD1	TRBV19	TRBJ1-2	once	CASSTGTGGPYGYTF	TGTGCCAGTAGTACAGGGACAGGGGGCCCCTATGGCTACACCTTC
-	TRBV10-3	TRBJ1-5	-	CAISEGGDGNQPQHF	TGTGCCATCAGTGAAGGGGGAGACGGCAATCAGCCCCAGCATTTT
TRBD1	TRBV15	TRBJ2-7	-	CATSRNSGTGGYEQYF	TGTGCCACCAGCAGAAATTCCGGGACAGGGGGCTACGAGCAGTACTTC
TRBD1	TRBV5-1	TRBJ1-4	-	CASRRTGENEKLFF	TGCGCCAGCAGGCGGACAGGGGAAAATGAAAAACTGTTTTTT
TRBD2	TRBV5-1	TRBJ2-3	-	CASRRTSGGPTDTQYF	TGCGCCAGCAGACGGACTAGCGGGGGCCCCACAGATACGCAGTATTTT
-	TRBV9	TRBJ2-7	few	CASSVATGTYEQYF	TGTGCCAGCAGCGTAGCTACGGGGACCTACGAGCAGTACTTC
TRBD1	TRBV5-6	TRBJ2-7	few	CASNFGGTGASHYEQYF	TGTGCCAGCAACTTTGGGGGGACAGGGGCCTCACACTACGAGCAGTACTTC
-	TRBV7-8	TRBJ1-3	-	CASSLSDGDTIYF	TGTGCCAGCAGCCTTTCTGACGGGGACACCATATATTTT
TRBD1	TRBV29-1	TRBJ2-4	-	CSVSTGTGLAKNIQYF	TGCAGCGTTTCGACAGGGACCGGGCTAGCCAAAAACATTCAGTACTTC
TRBD1	TRBV5-5	TRBJ2-7	once	CASSFGQGAVYEQYF	TGTGCCAGCAGCTTCGGACAGGGGGCTGTTTACGAGCAGTACTTC
TRBD2	TRBV7-6	TRBJ2-5	once	CASSLFSGIGRKETQYF	TGTGCCAGCAGCTTATTTAGCGGGATAGGGAGGAAAGAGACCCAGTACTTC
TRBD2	TRBV7-3	TRBJ2-1	-	CASSLQRTSGMNEQFF	TGTGCCAGCAGCTTACAGAGGACTAGCGGGATGAATGAGCAGTTCTTC
-	TRBV11-3	TRBJ2-3	-	CASSLSNLRTDTQYF	TGTGCCAGCAGCCTATCCAACTTGCGCACAGATACGCAGTATTTT